These T cell receptor beta chains were read from a single sample in a study of cytomegalovirus exposure and HLA in healthy donors. The data were produced by immunoSEQ multiplex PCR, yet TCRdb's version contains in-frame clones alone and is incomplete. The repertoire holds 150,000 or so clones, with around 80% as singletons. The sample comprised PBMCs. The source of these receptors is a man aged 45-65 years in good health and CMV-seropositive. Both conserved end residues are part of each CDR3. A D gene is named only where the DNA matches it firmly. Clone size is not always given. Where it is, it says once, few, many or a class for expanded clones.

d_gene	v_gene	j_gene	abundance	CDR3aa	CDR3nt
-	TRBV11-2	TRBJ2-7	-	CASSLGRGRKSGEQYF	TGTGCCAGCAGCTTAGGACGAGGGAGAAAGTCGGGCGAGCAGTACTTC
TRBD2	TRBV25-1	TRBJ2-5	-	CASLRISGIQETQYF	TGTGCCAGCCTACGGATTAGCGGGATTCAAGAGACCCAGTACTTC
TRBD1	TRBV10-1	TRBJ1-1	-	CASSAGQMTEAFF	TGCGCCAGCAGTGCGGGACAGATGACTGAAGCTTTCTTT
TRBD2	TRBV7-2	TRBJ2-5	-	CASSSAGTSGGTYQETQYF	TGTGCCAGCAGCTCGGCCGGGACTAGCGGGGGGACGTACCAAGAGACCCAGTACTTC
-	TRBV11-2	TRBJ1-1	-	CASSIGFTEAFF	TGTGCCAGCAGCATCGGTTTTACTGAAGCTTTCTTT
-	TRBV6-1	TRBJ1-2	-	CAKRTAFYGYTF	TGTGCCAAACGGACAGCTTTCTATGGCTACACCTTC
TRBD1	TRBV7-9	TRBJ2-5	few	CASSRLRGQGETQYF	TGTGCCAGCAGCCGACTAAGGGGACAGGGAGAGACCCAGTACTTC
-	TRBV5-8	TRBJ1-1	-	CASSLVGTEAFF	TGTGCCAGCAGCTTGGTCGGGACTGAAGCTTTCTTT
TRBD2	TRBV29-1	TRBJ2-1	-	CSVGTSGLNEQFF	TGCAGCGTTGGGACTAGCGGGCTTAATGAGCAGTTCTTC
TRBD2	TRBV7-2	TRBJ2-3	-	CASSRRAGETDTQYF	TGTGCCAGCAGCCGTAGGGCGGGGGAGACAGATACGCAGTATTTT
TRBD2	TRBV7-8	TRBJ2-5	-	CASSLASGGTGQETQYF	TGTGCCAGCAGCTTAGCTAGCGGGGGGACGGGTCAAGAGACCCAGTACTTC
-	TRBV18	TRBJ2-3	-	CASSPPSVGTDTQYF	TGTGCCAGCTCACCACCAAGCGTTGGCACAGATACGCAGTATTTT
-	TRBV19	TRBJ1-2	-	CASSSYLGRGTNYGYTF	TGTGCCAGTAGCTCCTATCTAGGTCGGGGTACTAACTATGGCTACACCTTC
-	TRBV23-1	TRBJ1-2	-	CASSQCRTPRTHGYTF	TGCGCCAGCAGTCAGTGTAGGACACCACGTACCCATGGCTACACCTTC
TRBD1	TRBV6-1	TRBJ2-5	-	CASSPRGDRGETQYF	TGTGCCAGCAGTCCCCGGGGGGACAGGGGGGAGACCCAGTACTTC
TRBD2	TRBV19	TRBJ2-2	-	CATETSGNTGELFF	TGTGCCACCGAGACTAGCGGGAACACCGGGGAGCTGTTTTTT
-	TRBV9	TRBJ2-5	-	CASSVGGGTGKETQYF	TGTGCCAGCAGCGTAGGGGGGGGAACAGGGAAAGAGACCCAGTACTTC
TRBD2	TRBV27	TRBJ2-3	-	CASTRLAGFVRPDTQYF	TGTGCCAGCACCAGACTAGCGGGATTCGTCAGGCCAGATACGCAGTATTTT
-	TRBV5-6	TRBJ2-5	-	CASSLDYGGQETQYF	TGTGCCAGCAGCTTAGACTACGGAGGGCAAGAGACCCAGTACTTC
-	TRBV15	TRBJ1-4	-	CATSRVPSEKLFF	TGTGCCACCAGCCGAGTCCCCAGTGAAAAACTGTTTTTT
-	TRBV19	TRBJ1-6	-	CASKLRGAYPLHF	TGTGCCAGTAAGTTGCGGGGGGCATATCCCCTCCATTTT
TRBD1	TRBV5-6	TRBJ2-6	-	CASSWARDRGRFGANVLTF	TGTGCCAGCAGCTGGGCCCGGGACAGGGGGCGGTTTGGGGCCAACGTCCTGACTTTC
TRBD1	TRBV28	TRBJ2-6	-	CASSPPGTVVSGANVLTF	TGTGCCAGCAGTCCCCCCGGGACAGTCGTCTCTGGGGCCAACGTCCTGACTTTC
-	TRBV18	TRBJ1-5	-	CASSQGWGQPQHF	TGTGCCAGCTCCCAGGGGTGGGGTCAGCCCCAGCATTTT
TRBD2	TRBV5-1	TRBJ2-1	-	CASTPRDYKYNEQFF	TGCGCCAGCACCCCCCGGGACTACAAATACAATGAGCAGTTCTTC
-	TRBV11-2	TRBJ2-3	-	CASSLAGGGSTDTQYF	TGTGCCAGCAGCTTAGCCGGCGGGGGCAGCACAGATACGCAGTATTTT
TRBD2	TRBV2	TRBJ2-3	-	CASLGLDTTDTQYF	TGTGCCAGCCTGGGACTAGACACTACAGATACGCAGTATTTT
TRBD2	TRBV19	TRBJ2-1	few	CASSWTSGIGSDNEQFF	TGTGCCAGTAGTTGGACTAGCGGGATAGGATCAGACAATGAGCAGTTCTTC
-	TRBV7-6	TRBJ2-1	-	CASSLGLQGSDEQFF	TGTGCCAGCAGCTTAGGGCTCCAGGGGAGCGATGAGCAGTTCTTC
TRBD1	TRBV10-3	TRBJ1-2	-	CAISWTGAYGYTF	TGTGCCATCAGCTGGACAGGGGCCTATGGCTACACCTTC
-	TRBV19	TRBJ2-7	-	CASSARHISYEQYF	TGTGCCAGTAGTGCCAGACATATCTCCTACGAGCAGTACTTC
-	TRBV5-1	TRBJ1-4	-	CASSSRSEEKLFF	TGCGCCAGCAGCTCCCGTTCCGAGGAAAAACTGTTTTTT
TRBD1	TRBV7-6	TRBJ2-7	-	CASSPGQGWYEQYF	TGTGCCAGCAGCCCCGGACAGGGGTGGTACGAGCAGTACTTC
-	TRBV5-1	TRBJ1-1	-	CASSLAGGRKTEAFF	TGCGCCAGCAGCTTGGCCGGGGGACGGAAAACTGAAGCTTTCTTT
TRBD2	TRBV7-6	TRBJ2-5	once	CASSLFPAGGRETQYF	TGTGCCAGCAGCTTATTTCCAGCGGGGGGCCGGGAGACCCAGTACTTC
-	TRBV27	TRBJ2-3	-	CASSSTTDTQYF	TGTGCCAGCAGTTCTACCACAGATACGCAGTATTTT
-	TRBV5-1	TRBJ1-1	once	CASSLAGQGPPTEAFF	TGCGCCAGCAGCTTGGCCGGTCAGGGGCCACCGACTGAAGCTTTCTTT
TRBD1	TRBV5-1	TRBJ1-2	-	CASSRGQGSYGYTF	TGCGCCAGCTCCCGGGGACAGGGGAGCTATGGCTACACCTTC
-	TRBV30	TRBJ1-2	-	CAWSVGTRGNGYTF	TGTGCCTGGAGTGTAGGGACTCGGGGTAATGGCTACACCTTC
-	TRBV11-2	TRBJ1-1	few	CASGGQLLTEAFF	TGTGCCAGCGGCGGACAGTTACTCACTGAAGCTTTCTTT
-	TRBV19	TRBJ2-7	few	CASRQSGGRAWEQYF	TGTGCCAGTAGACAATCCGGGGGAAGGGCGTGGGAGCAGTACTTC
-	TRBV4-1	TRBJ1-1	-	CASSQEGGTSAFF	TGCGCCAGCAGCCAAGAGGGGGGAACCTCAGCTTTCTTT
TRBD1	TRBV5-4	TRBJ1-6	-	CASSLDPGQGARSPLHF	TGTGCCAGCAGCTTGGACCCGGGACAGGGGGCGAGGTCACCCCTCCACTTT
-	TRBV2	TRBJ1-1	-	CASSDDRMNTEAFF	TGTGCCAGCAGTGATGACAGAATGAACACTGAAGCTTTCTTT
TRBD2	TRBV10-1	TRBJ2-3	-	CASSDATTAGATDTQYF	TGCGCCAGCAGTGATGCGACAACGGCGGGAGCTACAGATACGCAGTATTTT
TRBD2	TRBV7-8	TRBJ2-1	once	CASSPGTSANEQFF	TGTGCCAGCAGCCCCGGGACTAGCGCCAATGAGCAGTTCTTC
-	TRBV5-1	TRBJ2-5	-	CASSFRRGGGPQETQYF	TGCGCCAGCAGCTTTAGACGCGGCGGGGGCCCTCAAGAGACCCAGTACTTC
TRBD2	TRBV27	TRBJ2-5	-	CASSVGTSGSQETQYF	TGTGCCAGCAGTGTTGGGACTAGCGGGTCCCAAGAGACCCAGTACTTC
-	TRBV4-1	TRBJ2-1	-	CASSPITGVQQFF	TGCGCCAGCAGCCCAATCACCGGGGTTCAGCAGTTCTTC
-	TRBV6-5	TRBJ2-7	-	CASSYRGRYEQYF	TGTGCCAGCAGTTACCGAGGGAGGTACGAGCAGTACTTC
-	TRBV21-1	TRBJ2-5	-	CASVPGLETQYF	TGTGCCAGCGTCCCGGGTTTGGAGACCCAGTACTTC
-	TRBV27	TRBJ1-2	-	CASSLRAGALSYTF	TGTGCCAGCAGTTTAAGGGCAGGGGCCCTGAGCTACACCTTC
TRBD2	TRBV5-1	TRBJ2-5	few	CASSLAPSGGAVETQYF	TGCGCCAGCAGCTTGGCCCCTAGCGGGGGGGCCGTGGAGACCCAGTACTTC
TRBD1	TRBV9	TRBJ2-7	-	CASSAQGTRSYEQYF	TGTGCCAGCAGCGCACAGGGGACCCGATCCTACGAGCAGTACTTC
TRBD2	TRBV7-2	TRBJ2-7	few	CASSFSGGITYEQYF	TGTGCCAGCAGCTTTTCGGGGGGGATAACCTACGAGCAGTACTTC
-	TRBV5-1	TRBJ2-5	-	CASSSEGGAGETQYF	TGCGCCAGCAGCTCCGAAGGGGGGGCCGGAGAGACCCAGTACTTC
TRBD1	TRBV10-3	TRBJ1-5	-	CAISEEGADNQPQHF	TGTGCCATCAGTGAGGAGGGGGCGGACAATCAGCCCCAGCATTTT
-	TRBV5-4	TRBJ2-7	-	CASSLHRDYEQYF	TGTGCCAGCAGCTTGCACAGGGACTACGAGCAGTACTTC
TRBD1	TRBV5-1	TRBJ2-7	-	CASSFGTVSSYEQYF	TGCGCCAGCAGCTTCGGGACAGTTAGCTCCTACGAGCAGTACTTC